This record concerns one T cell receptor beta chain sequence. Authors' processing steps: Amplified reference gene primers provided the basis for estimating nucleated cell counts. The data were produced by immunoSEQ multiplex PCR, yet TCRdb's version contains in-frame clones alone and is incomplete. Clone size and the V and J calls come from that table; the DNA yielded D and trimming. The sample consists of hundreds of thousands of clones, around four fifths of them appearing once. The sample comes from a study of blood T cell repertoires in COVID-19. The overall study: Collection of acute and convalescent COVID-19 samples took place in the United States, Italy and Spain. The cDNA or gDNA used as material had been derived from T cells, B-cell-depleted T cells, or PBMCs.

Sequencing input: peripheral blood. This clonotype originated in a woman older than 75 with active or convalescent COVID-19.

DNA of the CDR3: TGCGCCAGCAGCCAGGCCGTGACCTCGGGACAGGGGCAAGAGACCCAGTACTTC. Translation gives CASSQAVTSGQGQETQYF. V gene TRBV4-3 combines with J gene TRBJ2-5; 10 nucleotides align to TRBD1. CDR3 length equals 18 residues. The V gene's germline CDR1 is LGHNA and CDR2 YSLEER. V was clipped by 3 bases and J by 2 bases; unmatched bases: 12.